This T cell receptor beta chain came from a study of Graves' ophthalmopathy and Graves' hyperthyroidism. This clonotype came up once. Amplifying from RNA transcripts, the study obtained TCR beta CDR3 regions. An initial RT-PCR round employing HTBI primers preceded a second-round multiplex PCR. From the multiplex PCR reads, TCRdb called clonotypes with MiXCR, one entry per CDR3 protein. The data hold 1 million to 1.3 million distinct CDR3 sequences, with less than 45% observed a single time. Germline-derived CDR1 and CDR2 are SEHNR and FQNEAQ (reference sequence). Trimming removed 4 bases at V and 0 bases at J, with 12 bases between. There are 16 residues in the CDR3.

The sequenced sample consisted of peripheral blood or thyroid tissue (not recorded which). The chain couples TRBV7-9 to TRBJ1-4, with a possible D match to TRBD1 (5 bases). The clonotype comes from an adult man with Graves' hyperthyroidism. The CDR3 sequence is CASSSSGGTTNEKLFF. The CDR3 DNA sequence: TGTGCCAGCAGCTCCTCGGGGGGGACAACTAATGAAAAACTGTTTTTT.